This TCR beta chain was recovered during a study of blood T cells in healthy people across ages. Study outcomes and limitations: Diversity was estimated from one million T cells, and these estimates were considered underestimates. Among T cells, TCR beta diversity per million cells dropped roughly linearly as age rose.

In germline, CDR1 is LGHDT, CDR2 YNNKEL (reference sequence). The CDR3 length is 13 residues. Trimming took 4 bases from V and 1 from J, leaving 7 bases between them. A note on this clonotype: Its antigen is as yet unknown.

A second PCR, run for about 7 to 11 cycles, used a sample-barcoded 5' primer plus a J-beta primer mix. Unique molecular identifiers of 12 random nucleotides labeled each cDNA. A single record per CDR3 protein comes from TCRdb applying MiXCR to the 5' RACE reads. The sample includes about 1.8 million distinct CDR3 sequences, about 50% of them seen just once. Every donor provided around 9.5 milliliters of peripheral blood. The sequence was obtained from a woman aged 40 to 55 in good health. J is TRBJ1-1 and V is TRBV3-1; D remains unclear. Source material: blood. CDR3 nucleotides: TGTGCCAGCAGCCGCATCGGGAACACTGAAGCTTTCTTT. Translated, it gives CASSRIGNTEAFF. The full variable domain, its missing parts supplied by reference TRBV3-1 and TRBJ1-1, is DTAVSQTPKYLVTQMGNDKSIKCEQNLGHDTMYWYKQDSKKFLKIMFSYNNKELIINETVPNRFSPKSPDKAHLNLHINSLELGDSAVYFCASSRIGNTEAFFGQGTRLTVV.